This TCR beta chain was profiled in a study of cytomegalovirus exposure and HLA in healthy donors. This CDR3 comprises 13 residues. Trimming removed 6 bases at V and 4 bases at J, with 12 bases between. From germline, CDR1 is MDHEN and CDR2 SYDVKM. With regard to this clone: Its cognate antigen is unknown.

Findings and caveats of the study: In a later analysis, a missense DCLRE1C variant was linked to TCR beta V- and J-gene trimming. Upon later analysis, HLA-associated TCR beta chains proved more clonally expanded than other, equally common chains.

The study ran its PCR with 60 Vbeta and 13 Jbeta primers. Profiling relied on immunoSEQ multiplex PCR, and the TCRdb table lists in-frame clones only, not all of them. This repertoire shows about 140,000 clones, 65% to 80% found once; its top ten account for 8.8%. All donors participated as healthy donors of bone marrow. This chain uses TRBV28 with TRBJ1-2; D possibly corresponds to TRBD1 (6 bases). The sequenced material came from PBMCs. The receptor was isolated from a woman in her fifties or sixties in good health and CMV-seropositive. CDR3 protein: CASSPPRGYGYTF. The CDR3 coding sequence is TGTGCCAGCAGCCCCCCCAGGGGCTATGGCTACACCTTC.